This T cell receptor (beta chain) was identified in a study of T cell changes during pregnancy in multiple sclerosis. CDR1 and CDR2 (germline): SNHLY, FYNNEI. The V end lost 6 bases, the J end lost 0 bases, and 12 bases lay between the germline ends. The CDR3 spans 16 residues. The table came from immunoSEQ multiplex PCR; TCRdb's copy has only in-frame clones and leaves some out. This sample has around 57,000 clones, with 91% found just once. This sample comprised peripheral blood, obtained after pregnancy. This clonotype was sampled from a female donor in good health, enrolled as a control in a pregnancy study. The chain has TRBV2 and TRBJ2-6; tentative D call: TRBD2 (6 bases). CDR3 DNA: TGTGCCAGCAGGCTTGGCGGGGACTCTGGGGCCAACGTCCTGACTTTC. Translation gives CASRLGGDSGANVLTF.